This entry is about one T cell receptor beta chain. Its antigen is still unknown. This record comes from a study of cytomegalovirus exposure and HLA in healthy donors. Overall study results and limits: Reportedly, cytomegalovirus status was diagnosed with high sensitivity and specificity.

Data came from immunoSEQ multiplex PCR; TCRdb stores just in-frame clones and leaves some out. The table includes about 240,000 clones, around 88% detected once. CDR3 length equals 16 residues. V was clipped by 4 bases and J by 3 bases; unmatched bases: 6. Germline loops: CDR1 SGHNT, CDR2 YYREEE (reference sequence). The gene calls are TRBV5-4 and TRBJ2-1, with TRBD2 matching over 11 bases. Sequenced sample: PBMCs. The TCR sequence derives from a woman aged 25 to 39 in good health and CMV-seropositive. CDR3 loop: CASSPVAGGFYNEQFF. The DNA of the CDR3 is TGTGCCAGCAGCCCCGTAGCGGGAGGGTTCTACAATGAGCAGTTCTTC.